This T cell receptor (beta chain) was recovered during a study of blood T cell repertoires in COVID-19. Study information: The samples span acute and convalescent COVID-19 from the United States, Italy and Spain.

The CDR3 contains 13 residues. Between the trimmed V and J ends, which lost 2 bases and 5 bases, there was a span of 7 bases. Germline CDR1 reads SGHVS; CDR2 reads FQNEAQ. In the original processing: The authors estimated nucleated cell counts from reference gene primer amplification. Method: immunoSEQ multiplex PCR; TCRdb's copy keeps in-frame clones and lacks some. V and J calls and clone size are as listed in that table; D and trimming were resolved from the DNA. The sample consists of roughly 40,000 clones, almost 95% of them appearing once. The chain recombines TRBV7-8 with TRBJ1-5, with D tentatively TRBD1 (5 bases). Material: peripheral blood. This sequence was found in a middle-aged man with active COVID-19. The DNA for the CDR3 is TGTGCCAGCAGCTTAATCAGGGATCAGCCCCAGCATTTT. This translates into CASSLIRDQPQHF. The full variable domain, in which reference TRBV7-8 and TRBJ1-5 provide the parts outside the CDR3, is GAGVSQSPRYKVAKRGQDVALRCDPISGHVSLFWYQQALGQGPEFLTYFQNEAQLDKSGLPSDRFFAERPEGSVSTLKIQRTQQEDSAVYLCASSLIRDQPQHFGDGTRLSIL.